The 22 T cell receptor beta chains given below trace back to one sample, sequenced in a study of technical replicates of blood from a few donors. Assay used: immunoSEQ multiplex PCR; TCRdb lists only in-frame clones, some missing. Among approximately 79,000 clones listed, around 97% were seen once. The specimen sequenced was T cells isolated from PBMCs. These receptor sequences come from a human donor in good health.

V and J are TRBV6-5 and TRBJ2-1, with 9 bases identical to TRBD2. The CDR3 runs 15 residues. With 2 bases clipped from V and 9 bases from J, the junction kept 8 bases outside the gene matches. CDR1 is MNHEY, CDR2 SVGAGI, per germline. CDR3 DNA: TGTGCCAGCAGTTACCCCGCTAGCGGGATTGGTGAGCAGTTCTTC. Encoded protein: CASSYPASGIGEQFF.

The chain recombines TRBV28 with TRBJ1-2; D gene uncertain. CDR1 is MDHEN, CDR2 SYDVKM, per germline. V lost 6 bases and J lost 8, with 16 bases in between. The CDR3 is 13 residues long. In DNA form, the CDR3 reads TGTGCCAGCAGCGGCGTCAGCAGGAGGGGCTACACCTTC. Translating it yields CASSGVSRRGYTF.

V gene TRBV27 combines with J gene TRBJ1-1; possible D gene TRBD1, 6 bases. CDR3 length: 13 residues. Germline loops: CDR1 MNHEY, CDR2 SMNVEV (reference sequence). The ends were cut back, 6 bases at V and 1 base at J, with 9 bases in the middle. CDR3 region: CASSLQGNTEAFF. The CDR3 region has the DNA TGTGCCAGCAGCCTACAGGGGAACACTGAAGCTTTCTTT.

This CDR3 reads CASGVGAGGRYEQFF. The CDR3 DNA sequence: TGTGCCAGCGGCGTGGGCGCGGGAGGGCGGTATGAGCAGTTCTTC. The chain couples TRBV27 to TRBJ2-1, with 9 nucleotides matching TRBD2. With V trimmed by 8 bases and J by 8 bases, 13 bases remained unmatched. The germline V gene encodes CDR1 MNHEY and CDR2 SMNVEV (reference sequence). The length of the CDR3 is 15 residues.

The rearrangement joins TRBV5-3 to TRBJ2-1, with D possibly matching TRBD1 (6 bases). TRBV5-3 is filed as an ORF, its function uncertain. The V end was cut by 1 base, the J end by 6 bases, with 11 bases between. This CDR3 comprises 14 residues. CDR3 nucleotide sequence: TGTGCCAGAAGCTTGACCCGAGGGGGCAATGAGCAGTTCTTC. Its translation is CARSLTRGGNEQFF.

This sequence joins TRBV7-9 and TRBJ1-2; D uncertain. V lost 1 base and J lost 9, with 9 bases in between. Germline V gene sequence: CDR1 SEHNR, CDR2 FQNEAQ (reference sequence). The CDR3 is 12 amino acids. CDR3 nucleotides: TGTGCCAGCAGCTTAGAGCGGAGGAGCTACACCTTC. The encoded protein is CASSLERRSYTF.

The chain links TRBV9 to TRBJ2-3; D is ambiguous. CDR1 SGDLS and CDR2 YYNGEE come from the germline V gene. Trimming removed 4 bases from V and 0 bases from J, with 3 bases in between. The CDR3 is made up of 12 amino acids. Written as DNA, the CDR3 is TGTGCCAGCAGCCCTAGCACAGATACGCAGTATTTT. Translating gives CASSPSTDTQYF.

The rearrangement uses TRBV5-6 and TRBJ1-1; D gene unclear. The CDR3 extends over 14 amino acids. The germline gives CDR1 SGHDT, CDR2 YYEEEE. V lost 0 bases and J lost 0, with 6 bases in between. The CDR3 sequence: CASSLGYLNTEAFF. CDR3 coding DNA: TGTGCCAGCAGCTTGGGCTACTTGAACACTGAAGCTTTCTTT.

This clone was detected only once. CDR3 amino acids: CAISRLNTGELFF. The CDR3 DNA is TGTGCCATCTCGCGACTGAACACCGGGGAGCTGTTTTTT. The J gene is TRBJ2-2, the V gene TRBV6-1; no firm D call. The CDR3 spans 13 residues. Germline V CDR1 and CDR2: MNHNS, SASEGT. The V and J ends lost 10 bases and 1 base respectively, with 10 bases between them.

This sequence joins TRBV6-4 and TRBJ1-2; D uncertain. Germline V gene data show CDR1 as MRHNA and CDR2 as SNTAGT. V was shortened by 4 bases and J by 6 bases, with 15 bases between the two germline ends. The CDR3 covers 14 residues. The CDR3 DNA follows: TGTGCCAGCAGTGCCGTTTCGGGGAGCCATGGCTACACCTTC. Its translation: CASSAVSGSHGYTF.

The chain is built from TRBV6-5 and TRBJ1-3, with a tentative D call TRBD1 (5 bases). From germline, CDR1 is MNHEY and CDR2 SVGAGI. This CDR3 has 14 residues. The V gene lost 7 bases and the J gene lost 1 base, with 11 bases spanning the gap. For the CDR3, the DNA is TGTGCCAGCATGCAGGGACTTTCTGGAAACACCATATATTTT. Protein product: CASMQGLSGNTIYF.

This sequence joins TRBV11-3 and TRBJ1-3; D unclear. The CDR3 spans 15 residues. V shed 0 bases and J shed 4 bases, with 10 bases lying between them. CDR1 SGHNT and CDR2 YENEEA come from the germline V gene. The CDR3 nucleotides read TGTGCCAGCAGCTTAGATTCCGGGAACGGAAACACCATATATTTT. Amino acid sequence: CASSLDSGNGNTIYF.

In the case of this clone: One end of the junction is discordant with germline, which a read error may explain. V is TRBV2 and J is TRBJ2-6; D call uncertain. Germline V CDR1 and CDR2: SNHLY, FYNNEI. CDR3 length equals 15 residues. The CDR3 nucleotides read TGTGCCAGCAGGGAAGGGCGGTCTGGGGCCAACGTCCTGACTTTC. Translation gives CASREGRSGANVLTF.

The rearrangement uses TRBV14 and TRBJ1-5, with D hard to call. There are 13 residues in the CDR3. CDR1 and CDR2 (germline): SGHDN, FVKESK. V was clipped by 0 bases and J by 6 bases, with 6 bases between them. The CDR3 nucleotides are TGTGCCAGCAGCCAAGACCTCCGTCAGCCCCAGCATTTT. Encoded protein: CASSQDLRQPQHF. Variable domain in full (rest from reference TRBV14 and TRBJ1-5): EAGVTQFPSHSVIEKGQTVTLRCDPISGHDNLYWYRRVMGKEIKFLLHFVKESKQDESGMPNNRFLAERTGGTYSTLKVQPAELEDSGVYFCASSQDLRQPQHFGDGTRLSIL.

This chain uses TRBV28 with TRBJ2-7; D call uncertain. The CDR3 contains 15 residues. Per germline, CDR1 MDHEN and CDR2 SYDVKM. Trimming removed 1 base from V and 2 bases from J, with 12 bases in between. In DNA form, the CDR3 reads TGTGCCAGCAGTTTATATTCAGGTTCCACCTACGAGCAGTACTTC. As protein: CASSLYSGSTYEQYF.

V is TRBV12-5 and J is TRBJ1-2; a weak D match, TRBD1 (6 bases). CDR3 size: 12 residues. Germline CDR1 reads LGHNT; CDR2 reads FRNRAP. V gave up 5 bases and J gave up 6 bases, with 10 bases separating them. For the CDR3, the DNA is TGTGCTAGTGGTCCCTGGACAGATGGCTACACCTTC. This gives the protein CASGPWTDGYTF.

V and J are TRBV4-3 and TRBJ2-1; 7 bases agree with TRBD1. The V segment lost 1 base and the J segment 7 bases; nucleotides outside the gene matches: 4. Looked up from germline, CDR1 is LGHNA and CDR2 is YSLEER. CDR3 length equals 14 residues. CDR3 DNA: TGCGCCAGCAGCCAAGTGGACAGGAGGAATGAGCAGTTCTTC. Translating gives CASSQVDRRNEQFF.

The rearrangement links TRBV7-9 to TRBJ2-5, with 7 bases identical to TRBD2. This CDR3 is built from 13 residues. Germline assignment: CDR1 SEHNR and CDR2 FQNEAQ (reference sequence). Trimming took 3 bases from V and 5 from J; bases not matched to a gene: 3. The CDR3 sequence is CASSLGGYETQYF. CDR3 sequence (DNA): TGTGCCAGCAGCTTGGGAGGGTACGAGACCCAGTACTTC. Filled out from reference TRBV7-9 and TRBJ2-5, the complete variable domain reads DTGVSQNPRHKITKRGQNVTFRCDPISEHNRLYWYRQTLGQGPEFLTYFQNEAQLEKSRLLSDRFSAERPKGSFSTLEIQRTEQGDSAMYLCASSLGGYETQYFGPGTRLLVL.

The chain employs TRBV5-5 and TRBJ2-7, with 8 bases identical to TRBD1. The CDR3 consists of 17 residues. Trimming took 2 bases from V and 0 from J; bases not matched to a gene: 10. Germline assignment: CDR1 SGHKS and CDR2 YYEKEE (reference sequence). The DNA of the CDR3 is TGTGCCAGCAGCTTAGGGAGGTGGACAGGGATCTCCTACGAGCAGTACTTC. This encodes CASSLGRWTGISYEQYF.

Comment on this clone: A junction boundary mismatches the germline segment, possibly from a read error. The CDR3 protein is CASSSSLGGGRNTQYF. The DNA of the CDR3 is TGTGCTAGCAGCTCTTCCCTAGGAGGAGGGAGGAATACGCAGTATTTT. V gene TRBV7-7 combines with J gene TRBJ2-3; possible D gene TRBD2, 6 bases. The CDR3 has 16 amino acids. Germline lookup yields CDR1 SSHAT and CDR2 FNYEAQ (reference sequence).

The chain employs TRBV19 and TRBJ1-5; 10 bases are a match to TRBD1. V shed 3 bases, J shed 7 bases, and the junction held 3 bases outside the gene matches. This CDR3 spans 14 amino acids. Germline V CDR1 and CDR2: LNHDA, SQIVND (reference sequence). CDR3 amino acids: CASSIRDRGQPQHF. CDR3 sequence (DNA): TGTGCCAGTAGTATTAGGGACAGGGGACAGCCCCAGCATTTT.

This clone occurred once. This chain connects TRBV7-2 to TRBJ2-1, with no clear D. CDR3 length: 14 amino acids. V was trimmed by 2 bases and J by 3 bases, leaving 8 bases between them. Germline CDR1 is SGHTA and CDR2 is FQGNSA. Here the CDR3 reads CASSLRELYNEQFF. CDR3 sequence (DNA): TGTGCCAGCAGCTTACGAGAACTCTACAATGAGCAGTTCTTC.